This is a list of T cell receptor beta chains from one sample in a study of CD8+CD57+ T cells in acquired aplastic anemia. TCRdb independently ran MiXCR on the reads; one entry per CDR3 protein. The data hold some 220,000 distinct CDR3 sequences, with about 37% observed a single time. Sequenced: sorted CD4+, CD8+, or CD8+CD57+ T cells (not recorded which) from PBMCs. These receptors all come from a human donor in good health, serving as a control. Each CDR3 is given with its conserved first and last residue. The D gene is left open where the match is weak. Clone size is stated in some rows and not others, as once, few, many or a class when expanded.

TRBV15	TRBJ1-1	14	NA	NA	CATSTRGVNTEAFF	TGTGCCACCAGCACCCGGGGAGTGAACACTGAAGCTTTCTTT
TRBV5-1	TRBJ2-2	16	NA	NA	CASSPGPGTNTGELFF	TGCGCCAGCAGCCCCGGACCCGGAACGAACACCGGGGAGCTGTTTTTT
TRBV7-6	TRBJ1-1	14	once	NA	CASIQPGSVTEAFF	TGTGCCAGCATCCAACCAGGGTCCGTAACTGAAGCTTTCTTT
TRBV2	TRBJ1-1	14	NA	NA	CASSEQGIGTEAFF	TGTGCCAGCAGTGAACAGGGGATTGGGACTGAAGCTTTCTTT
TRBV20-1	TRBJ2-5	13	many	TRBD2	CSASVAGVETQYF	TGCAGTGCTAGTGTTGCGGGAGTAGAGACCCAGTACTTC
TRBV7-2	TRBJ1-6	14	many	NA	CASSRQAPQSPLHF	TGTGCCAGCAGCCGACAGGCTCCACAATCACCCCTCCACTTT
TRBV20-1	TRBJ1-1	14	NA	NA	CSARVGPTNTEAFF	TGCAGTGCTAGAGTTGGGCCGACCAACACTGAAGCTTTCTTT
TRBV20-1	TRBJ2-5	13	few	NA	CSYQGRGLETQYF	TGCAGTTACCAAGGGAGGGGGTTGGAGACCCAGTACTTC
TRBV5-1	TRBJ2-7	16	NA	NA	CASSRTTTSSSYEQYF	TGCGCCAGCAGCCGGACGACCACCTCCAGCTCCTACGAGCAGTACTTC
TRBV19	TRBJ1-5	14	many	NA	CASSIVHTDQPQHF	TGTGCCAGTAGTATAGTGCATACCGATCAGCCCCAGCATTTT
TRBV7-3	TRBJ2-3	17	many	TRBD2	CASSPGIAGGLTDTQYF	TGTGCCAGCAGCCCTGGGATAGCGGGAGGCCTTACGGATACGCAGTATTTT
TRBV30	TRBJ2-3	12	few	NA	CAWSKSTDTQYF	TGTGCCTGGAGTAAAAGCACAGATACGCAGTATTTT
TRBV10-3	TRBJ1-2	14	many	NA	CAISESRTEIGYTF	TGTGCCATCAGTGAGTCAAGGACAGAAATAGGCTACACCTTC
TRBV6-1	TRBJ2-7	15	many	TRBD2	CASSPRGVRSYEQYF	TGTGCCAGCAGTCCCCGGGGGGTCCGATCCTACGAGCAGTACTTC
TRBV12-3/TRBV12-4	TRBJ2-2	17	NA	NA	CASSFTGIRGADGELFF	TGTGCCAGCAGTTTTACGGGTATCAGAGGGGCCGACGGGGAGCTGTTTTTT
TRBV19	TRBJ1-1	13	NA	NA	CASTQLGNTEAFF	TGTGCCAGTACTCAGCTGGGGAACACTGAAGCTTTCTTT
TRBV6-1	TRBJ1-5	14	NA	NA	CASRSGAGGQPQHF	TGTGCCAGCAGATCAGGGGCCGGGGGTCAGCCCCAGCATTTT
TRBV20-1	TRBJ1-3	12	NA	NA	CSAPDLGNTIYF	TGCAGTGCCCCGGATTTAGGAAACACCATATATTTT
TRBV2	TRBJ2-7	12	NA	NA	CARTVVSYEQYF	TGTGCTAGGACAGTGGTATCCTACGAGCAGTACTTC
TRBV30	TRBJ1-2	13	NA	TRBD1	CAWSSGQVYGYTF	TGTGCCTGGAGTTCGGGACAGGTCTATGGCTACACCTTC
TRBV15	TRBJ1-2	14	NA	NA	CATSRGRQSYGYTF	TGTGCCACCAGCAGAGGTAGACAGTCCTATGGCTACACCTTC
TRBV10-3	TRBJ1-1	13	few	TRBD1	CAIKGAPNTEAFF	TGTGCCATCAAGGGGGCTCCGAACACTGAAGCTTTCTTT
TRBV5-1	TRBJ2-3	14	NA	TRBD2	CASSYGTTADTQYF	TGCGCCAGCAGCTACGGGACTACCGCAGATACGCAGTATTTT
TRBV19	TRBJ2-1	15	few	NA	CASSLTFEPYNEQFF	TGTGCCAGTAGTCTTACCTTCGAGCCCTACAATGAGCAGTTCTTC
TRBV5-4	TRBJ1-5	15	NA	TRBD1	CASECGGQLNQPQHF	TGTGCCAGCGAATGTGGGGGACAGCTCAATCAGCCCCAGCATTTT
TRBV7-9	TRBJ2-1	14	many	NA	CASSSLAGYNEQFF	TGTGCCAGCAGCTCCCTAGCCGGGTACAATGAGCAGTTCTTC
TRBV7-9	TRBJ1-4	15	NA	NA	CASSLLGTTNEKLFF	TGTGCCAGCAGCTTATTGGGGACAACTAATGAAAAACTGTTTTTT